Given below is one TCR beta chain in context. The antigen remains undetermined. The beta constant-region primer was an equimolar mix of two oligonucleotides covering TRBC1 and TRBC2. Ligated cDNA was amplified by four rounds of PCR with nested alpha and beta constant-region primers and SP2. TCRdb reanalysed the UMI-ligation and nested PCR reads using MiXCR and keeps one entry per CDR3 protein. The repertoire holds 80,000 to 95,000 distinct CDR3 sequences, with about 8.2% as singletons. The germline V gene has CDR1 DFQATT and CDR2 SNEGSKA (reference sequence). The CDR3 covers 15 residues. Unmatched junction bases numbered 8, after V lost 2 bases and J lost 3 bases. The data belong to a study of naive and memory T cell subsets. Study-wide points: Naive repertoires, especially CD8, held a few larger clonotypes, possibly memory cells re-expressing CD45RA. In naive cells, over 95% of TCR sequences were seen only once. No ground truth validated the naive and memory repertoire findings. In CD4 and CD8 cells, diversity dropped from naive through EMRA.

The V gene is TRBV20-1, the J gene TRBJ1-2; 8 nucleotides agree with TRBD1. The sequence came from a human donor in good health. The sample taken for sequencing was naive CD8+ T cells from blood. The CDR3 bases are TGCAGTGCTAGAATGTCGACAGGGGCCTACTATGGCTACACCTTC. Translating gives CSARMSTGAYYGYTF.